This T cell receptor (beta chain) comes out of a study of shared clonotypes between healthy human individuals. Overall study context: Participating donors consisted of two women and a few men aged 18 to 49. The study, taken as a whole, reports: Collection of samples was limited to blood; tissue repertoires likely differ.

Germline CDR1 GTSNPN, CDR2 SVGIG (reference sequence). V trimming: 3 bases; J trimming: 8 bases; junction bases outside the gene matches: 5. The CDR3 runs 12 residues. Positively selected for CCR7, the CD45RO-negative cells used as naive CD8 cells excluded terminally differentiated effector memory CD45RA+ cells. The donors, healthy adults who were HIV-negative, had experienced no recent acute infections or vaccinations. Replicate PCRs run on sorted subsets employed around 200 ng DNA, some 33,000 T cell genomes. Clones were sequenced by immunoSEQ multiplex PCR, and TCRdb holds only the in-frame ones, with some missing. Altogether about 2 million clones are present, over 85% being singletons, with the ten largest covering more than 0.95%. Points on this clone: The antigen remains unidentified.

The clonotype comes from a man aged 18 to 29 in good health. Sample: naive CD8+ T cells sorted from blood. V gene TRBV30 combines with J gene TRBJ2-3, with TRBD2 matching 7 bases. CDR3 sequence reads: CAWSLGEGTQYF. In nucleotides, the CDR3 is TGTGCCTGGAGCCTAGGGGAGGGTACGCAGTATTTT. The whole variable domain, remainder taken from reference TRBV30 and TRBJ2-3, is SQTIHQWPATLVQPVGSPLSLECTVEGTSNPNLYWYRQAAGRGLQLLFYSVGIGQISSEVPQNLSASRPQDRQFILSSKKLLLSDSGFYLCAWSLGEGTQYFGPGTRLTVL.